The 23 T cell receptor beta chains listed next were all sequenced from one sample in a study of OX40 agonist ivuxolimab in advanced cancers. TCRdb keeps only in-frame clones here, not all; method: immunoSEQ multiplex PCR. Of about 36,000 clones listed, about 80% are singletons. Source: CD4+ or CD8+ T cells sorted from blood, taken in a trial of the OX40 agonist ivuxolimab. The source is an adult with an advanced solid tumor such as melanoma, head and neck, liver or kidney cancer.

The chain carries TRBV4-1 and TRBJ1-1, with 7 bases identical to TRBD1. Germline V gene data show CDR1 as MGHRA and CDR2 as YSYEKL. The CDR3 is made up of 17 amino acids. The V gene end was trimmed by 4 bases and the J gene end by 3 bases; junction bases not matched to a gene: 14. CDR3 DNA: TGCGCCAGCAGCCTACGCTTTTTATCTACAGGGGACACTGAAGCTTTCTTT. Translating gives CASSLRFLSTGDTEAFF.

This chain links TRBV28 with TRBJ1-3, with D uncertain. Germline V gene sequence: CDR1 MDHEN, CDR2 SYDVKM. Deletions cut 7 bases from V and 4 bases from J, with 8 bases between. The CDR3 is made up of 12 amino acids. CDR3 sequence (DNA): TGTGCCAGCACTACCGTAGGAAACACCATATATTTT. Protein: CASTTVGNTIYF.

This chain connects TRBV27 to TRBJ2-7; unclear D gene. Germline-derived CDR1 and CDR2 are MNHEY and SMNVEV (reference sequence). The CDR3 is 15 amino acids. Trimming cost V 2 bases and J 2 bases, with 13 bases left between them. CDR3 in DNA: TGTGCCAGCAGTTTAGTCGGGCCACCAGCCTACGAGCAGTACTTC. Translating it yields CASSLVGPPAYEQYF.

The chain employs TRBV13 and TRBJ1-1, with no clear D. The V gene's germline CDR1 is PRHDT and CDR2 FYEKMQ (reference sequence). CDR3 length: 13 amino acids. The ends were cut back, 3 bases at V and 5 bases at J, with 10 bases in the middle. As DNA, the CDR3 is TGTGCCAGCAGCTTGGGAGGAGGGACTGAAGCTTTCTTT. It is translated as CASSLGGGTEAFF.

The V gene is TRBV28, the J gene TRBJ2-2; tentatively, D is TRBD2 (6 bases). This CDR3 has 15 amino acids. Germline values: CDR1 MDHEN, CDR2 SYDVKM. The V gene lost 2 bases and the J gene lost 0 bases, with 7 bases spanning the gap. CDR3 sequence (DNA): TGTGCCAGCAGTTTAGGGACTCCGAACACCGGGGAGCTGTTTTTT. This encodes CASSLGTPNTGELFF.

The rearrangement links TRBV5-8 to TRBJ2-7, with TRBD1 as a possible D gene (6 bases). This CDR3 spans 12 amino acids. Germline V gene data show CDR1 as SGHTS and CDR2 as YDEGEE. The V end was cut by 5 bases, the J end by 3 bases, with 9 bases between. Written as DNA, the CDR3 is TGTGCCAGCAGACCGGGACACTACGAGCAGTACTTC. Its translation: CASRPGHYEQYF.

This clone was recorded only once. J is TRBJ2-2 and V is TRBV7-9, with TRBD2 matching over 16 bases. The CDR3 length is 17 residues. V trimming: 8 bases; J trimming: 1 base; junction bases outside the gene matches: 4. The germline V gene has CDR1 SEHNR and CDR2 FQNEAQ (reference sequence). The CDR3 loop is CASPGLAGGWNTGELFF. CDR3 in DNA: TGTGCCAGCCCGGGACTAGCGGGGGGGTGGAACACCGGGGAGCTGTTTTTT.

The V call is TRBV19, the J call TRBJ1-1, with 10 bases matching TRBD1. The CDR3 consists of 15 residues. From germline, CDR1 is LNHDA and CDR2 SQIVND (reference sequence). The V gene end was trimmed by 5 bases and the J gene end by 1 base; junction bases not matched to a gene: 4. The CDR3 DNA reads TGTGCCAGTAGTTCGGACAGGGGGGCGAACACTGAAGCTTTCTTT. Encoded protein: CASSSDRGANTEAFF.

This chain joins TRBV6-5 and TRBJ2-7; TRBD2 matches 8 bases. Trimming removed 5 bases from V and 4 bases from J; junction bases left unmatched: 10. Germline CDR1 reads MNHEY; CDR2 reads SVGAGI. This CDR3 is 15 amino acids long. As DNA, the CDR3 is TGTGCCAGCAGTACGACTAGCGACCCGAAATACGAGCAGTACTTC. Its protein product is CASSTTSDPKYEQYF.

The chain combines TRBV10-2 with TRBJ2-5; TRBD2 matches at 9 bases. Per germline, CDR1 WSHSY and CDR2 SAAADI. The CDR3 has 15 amino acids. The junction had 9 bases not matched to a gene; V was cut back by 8 bases and J by 2 bases. Here the CDR3 reads CASEGKRGVQETQYF. The CDR3 DNA is TGCGCCAGCGAGGGGAAGCGGGGGGTTCAAGAGACCCAGTACTTC.

The chain has TRBV6-1 and TRBJ2-7; 8 nucleotides line up with TRBD2. CDR1 and CDR2 (germline): MNHNS, SASEGT. J lost 6 bases, V lost 3 bases, and 16 bases had no gene match. This CDR3 region has 17 residues. The CDR3 loop is CASSEVPGWTGGGEQYF. CDR3 in DNA: TGTGCCAGCAGTGAGGTCCCGGGGTGGACGGGAGGGGGCGAGCAGTACTTC.

In this sample, this clone turned up once. The J gene is TRBJ2-1, the V gene TRBV6-5; either TRBD1 or TRBD2 may supply D (5 bases each). Trimming shortened V by 7 bases and J by 3 bases, and 16 bases separated the two germline ends. The CDR3 totals 15 residues. Germline V gene data show CDR1 as MNHEY and CDR2 as SVGAGI. CDR3 DNA: TGTGCCAGCACCCTGGGGGACCCCCGCTACAATGAGCAGTTCTTC. Translation gives CASTLGDPRYNEQFF.

The chain has TRBV27 and TRBJ2-3, with 8 nucleotides matching TRBD2. CDR1 is MNHEY, CDR2 SMNVEV, per germline (reference sequence). V was clipped by 6 bases and J by 1 base; unmatched bases: 6. This CDR3 is built from 15 residues. The CDR3 loop reads CASSPGTSGTDTQYF. The CDR3 region has the DNA TGTGCCAGCAGCCCAGGGACTAGTGGCACAGATACGCAGTATTTT.

V gene TRBV28 combines with J gene TRBJ1-2; D possibly corresponds to TRBD1 (6 bases). Trimming cost V 9 bases and J 0 bases, with 11 bases left between them. This CDR3 region has 13 residues. CDR1 is MDHEN and CDR2 is SYDVKM in the germline V gene. CDR3 in amino acids: CASQGLTNYGYTF. The CDR3 DNA is TGTGCCAGTCAGGGGTTAACTAACTATGGCTACACCTTC.

There are a few counts of this clone. Other DNA sequences in the sample encode the same CDR3. This chain uses TRBV30 with TRBJ1-1; no reliable D call. This CDR3 region has 12 residues. Per the germline V gene, CDR1 is GTSNPN and CDR2 is SVGIG (reference sequence). V was shortened by 2 bases and J by 1 base, with 5 bases between the two germline ends. CDR3: CAWSPGNTEAFF. CDR3 nucleotides: TGTGCCTGGAGTCCCGGGAACACTGAAGCTTTCTTT.

V is TRBV29-1 and J is TRBJ1-1; 7 bases line up with TRBD1. The germline gives CDR1 SQVTM, CDR2 ANQGSEA. V trimming: 7 bases; J trimming: 7 bases; junction bases outside the gene matches: 18. The CDR3 totals 15 residues. CDR3 amino acids: CSALPSGQRTIEAFF. The CDR3 DNA is TGCAGCGCCTTGCCCTCGGGACAGAGGACCATTGAAGCTTTCTTT. The entire variable domain, with the rest obtained from reference TRBV29-1 and TRBJ1-1, is as follows: SAVISQKPSRDICQRGTSLTIQCQVDSQVTMMFWYRQQPGQSLTLIATANQGSEATYESGFVIDKFPISRPNLTFSTLTVSNMSPEDSSIYLCSALPSGQRTIEAFFGQGTRLTVV.

The rearrangement links TRBV12-5 to TRBJ2-3, with D possibly TRBD1 on 6 matching bases. This CDR3 has 14 residues. Germline-derived CDR1 and CDR2 are LGHNT and FRNRAP. The ends were cut back, 1 base at V and 6 bases at J, with 11 bases in the middle. As DNA, the CDR3 is TGTGCTAGTGGTTTGGACAACAGGGTTGATACGCAGTATTTT. This sequence encodes CASGLDNRVDTQYF.

The gene calls are TRBV28 and TRBJ2-7; D may be TRBD1 or TRBD2 (5 bases each). CDR1 and CDR2 from the germline V gene are MDHEN and SYDVKM. Trimming removed 7 bases at V and 3 bases at J, with 10 bases between. This CDR3 has 12 amino acids. The CDR3 sequence: CASNRGSYEQYF. The CDR3 DNA reads TGTGCCAGCAACCGGGGCAGCTACGAGCAGTACTTC. The complete variable domain, with remaining parts taken from reference TRBV28 and TRBJ2-7, reads DVKVTQSSRYLVKRTGEKVFLECVQDMDHENMFWYRQDPGLGLRLIYFSYDVKMKEKGDIPEGYSVSREKKERFSLILESASTNQTSMYLCASNRGSYEQYFGPGTRLTVT.

This clone occurred once. This sequence joins TRBV28 and TRBJ2-7; D perhaps matches TRBD1 (5 bases). V was shortened by 6 bases and J by 3 bases, with 18 bases between the two germline ends. Germline V CDR1 and CDR2: MDHEN, SYDVKM. This CDR3 contains 15 residues. The CDR3 DNA follows: TGTGCCAGCAGGGTGAACAGACCCGGACACTACGAGCAGTACTTC. This translates into CASRVNRPGHYEQYF. Variable domain in full (rest from reference TRBV28 and TRBJ2-7): DVKVTQSSRYLVKRTGEKVFLECVQDMDHENMFWYRQDPGLGLRLIYFSYDVKMKEKGDIPEGYSVSREKKERFSLILESASTNQTSMYLCASRVNRPGHYEQYFGPGTRLTVT.

The rearrangement uses TRBV11-2 and TRBJ2-2; no clear D gene. The CDR3 contains 15 residues. V lost 6 bases, J lost 0 bases, and 11 bases lay in between. CDR1 and CDR2 (germline): SGHAT, FQNNGV. CDR3 nucleotides: TGTGCCAGCAGATCCCTCAGCTCGAACACCGGGGAGCTGTTTTTT. Its protein is CASRSLSSNTGELFF.

V gene TRBV7-8 combines with J gene TRBJ1-2; possibly TRBD1 for D (5 bases). Between the trimmed V and J ends, which lost 4 bases and 6 bases, there was a span of 12 bases. The length of the CDR3 is 13 residues. Germline-derived CDR1 and CDR2 are SGHVS and FQNEAQ. CDR3 nucleotides: TGTGCCAGCAGCTCGCTCGGGGCCCATGGCTACACCTTC. Amino acids: CASSSLGAHGYTF.

The CDR3 spells CASSWGTSGSANTGELFF. The CDR3 DNA sequence: TGTGCCAGCAGCTGGGGGACTAGCGGGAGCGCGAACACCGGGGAGCTGTTTTTT. The rearrangement links TRBV11-3 to TRBJ2-2; 14 bases match TRBD2. Germline V gene data show CDR1 as SGHNT and CDR2 as YENEEA. The trim removed 4 bases at V and 0 bases at J, leaving 4 bases unmatched. The CDR3 is 18 amino acids.

CDR3 sequence: CASSLSISGANVLTF. The DNA for the CDR3 is TGTGCCAGTAGTTTATCCATCTCTGGGGCCAACGTCCTGACTTTC. This chain connects TRBV19 to TRBJ2-6; no firm D call. CDR1 LNHDA and CDR2 SQIVND come from the germline V gene (reference sequence). Between the trimmed V and J ends, which lost 5 bases and 0 bases, there was a span of 8 bases. The CDR3 is 15 amino acids.